This passage covers 5 T cell receptor beta chains from one sample sequenced in a study of T-cell reconstitution after alpha-beta-depleted transplantation in children. During its preparation, the TCRbeta library received unique molecular identifiers. TCRdb passed the PCR reads through MiXCR, listing each CDR3 protein once. The data contain some 500,000 distinct CDR3 sequences, around 20% of them singletons. This material consisted of PBMCs from the stem cell graft donor, taken from the stem cell graft. The origin of the receptors is a human donor who donated a stem cell graft to a child with acute lymphoblastic leukemia.

The chain uses TRBV7-2 and TRBJ1-4; 7 bases fit TRBD1. Germline V gene sequence: CDR1 SGHTA, CDR2 FQGNSA. Unmatched junction bases numbered 3, after V lost 1 base and J lost 7 bases. CDR3 size: 14 residues. CDR3 region: CASSLVGGGEKLFF. The CDR3, as DNA: TGTGCCAGCAGCTTAGTAGGGGGCGGTGAAAAACTGTTTTTT.

This clonotype occurred a few times. V and J are TRBV5-1 and TRBJ1-1; 12 bases map to TRBD1. The germline V gene encodes CDR1 SGHRS and CDR2 YFSETQ. J lost 10 bases, V lost 4 bases, and 8 bases had no gene match. This CDR3 spans 14 amino acids. In nucleotides, the CDR3 is TGCGCCAGCAGCCCGGGACAGGGGGCTGTCGTAGCTTTCTTT. This sequence encodes CASSPGQGAVVAFF.

The gene calls are TRBV29-1 and TRBJ2-7; 7 nucleotides match TRBD1. V shed 3 bases, J shed 0 bases, and the junction held 2 bases outside the gene matches. This CDR3 has 13 residues. Germline CDR1 is SQVTM and CDR2 is ANQGSEA. In DNA form, the CDR3 reads TGCAGCGTTGAGGGACAGAGCTCCTACGAGCAGTACTTC. Protein sequence: CSVEGQSSYEQYF.

The rearrangement uses TRBV5-1 and TRBJ2-3; D not resolved. CDR1 SGHRS and CDR2 YFSETQ come from the germline V gene. This CDR3 contains 14 residues. Trimming pared 5 bases from V and 3 bases from J, leaving 13 bases between. The CDR3 DNA is TGCGCCAGCAGTCCGGGTATTTTGACAGATACGCAGTATTTT. It specifies CASSPGILTDTQYF.

The J gene is TRBJ2-2, the V gene TRBV20-1; the match to TRBD2 covers 11 bases. The CDR3 is 15 residues long. V dropped 6 bases and J dropped 7; count of bases not matched to a gene: 10. The germline V gene has CDR1 DFQATT and CDR2 SNEGSKA (reference sequence). CDR3 in DNA: TGCAGTGCAACTCTAGCGGGAGGAAATGGCGGGGAGCTGTTTTTT. The encoded protein is CSATLAGGNGGELFF.